The T cell receptor (beta chain) described here comes from a study of blood T cell repertoires in COVID-19. Study-wide background: Material from acute and convalescent COVID-19 was sourced from the United States, Italy and Spain. PBMCs, B-cell-depleted T cells, or T cells provided the cDNA or gDNA that made up the material.

Study processing details: Amplifying reference gene primers gave estimates of nucleated cell counts. Using immunoSEQ multiplex PCR, the repertoire was profiled, and TCRdb retains in-frame clones only, with some absent. V, J and clone size derive from that table, while D and trimming were established from the DNA sequence. Of roughly 80,000 clones listed, roughly 87% were seen once; the top ten hold 8.5% to 14%. V gave up 4 bases and J gave up 5 bases; unmatched junction bases: 10. CDR3 length: 15 amino acids. Germline V CDR1 and CDR2: SGHTA, FQGNSA. Specimen: peripheral blood. This clonotype was obtained from a man aged 45 to 65 with acute or convalescent COVID-19. The chain is built from TRBV7-2 and TRBJ2-5; 7 bases are a match to TRBD1. In DNA, the CDR3 is TGTGCCAGCAGCTCGCCCCCAGGGGGTGGGGAGACCCAGTACTTC. Amino acid sequence: CASSSPPGGGETQYF. Using reference TRBV7-2 and TRBJ2-5 for the parts outside the CDR3, the full variable domain is GAGVSQSPSNKVTEKGKDVELRCDPISGHTALYWYRQSLGQGLEFLIYFQGNSAPDKSGLPSDRFSAERTGGSVSTLTIQRTQQEDSAVYLCASSSPPGGGETQYFGPGTRLLVL.